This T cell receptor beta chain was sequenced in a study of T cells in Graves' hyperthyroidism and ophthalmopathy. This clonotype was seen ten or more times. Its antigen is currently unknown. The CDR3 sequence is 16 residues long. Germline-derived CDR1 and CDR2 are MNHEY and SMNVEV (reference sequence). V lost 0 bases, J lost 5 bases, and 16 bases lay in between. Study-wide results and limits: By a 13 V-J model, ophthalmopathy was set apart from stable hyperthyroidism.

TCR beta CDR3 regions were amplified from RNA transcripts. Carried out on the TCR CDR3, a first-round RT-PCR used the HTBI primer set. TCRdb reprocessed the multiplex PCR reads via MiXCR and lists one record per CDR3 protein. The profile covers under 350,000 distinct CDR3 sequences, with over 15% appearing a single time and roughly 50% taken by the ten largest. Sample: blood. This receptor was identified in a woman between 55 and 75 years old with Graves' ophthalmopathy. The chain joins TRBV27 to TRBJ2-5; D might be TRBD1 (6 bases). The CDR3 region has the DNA TGTGCCAGCAGTTTATCGTGGGGGCAGGTTATGGAGACCCAGTACTTC. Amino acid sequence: CASSLSWGQVMETQYF.